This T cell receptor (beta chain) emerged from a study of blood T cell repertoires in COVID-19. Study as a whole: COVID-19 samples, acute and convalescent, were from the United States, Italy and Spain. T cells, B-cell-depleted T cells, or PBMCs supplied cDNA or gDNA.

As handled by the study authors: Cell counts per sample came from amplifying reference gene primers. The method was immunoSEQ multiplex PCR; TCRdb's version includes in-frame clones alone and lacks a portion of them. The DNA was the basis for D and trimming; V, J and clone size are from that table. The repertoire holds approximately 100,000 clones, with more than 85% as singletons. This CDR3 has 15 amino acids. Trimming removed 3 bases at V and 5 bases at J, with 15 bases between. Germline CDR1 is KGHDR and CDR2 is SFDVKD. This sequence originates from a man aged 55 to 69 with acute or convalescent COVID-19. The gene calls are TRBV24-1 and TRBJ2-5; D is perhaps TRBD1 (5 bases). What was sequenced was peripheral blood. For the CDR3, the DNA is TGTGCCACCAGTGATCCAAGGGGCCTGGGGGAGACCCAGTACTTC. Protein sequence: CATSDPRGLGETQYF.